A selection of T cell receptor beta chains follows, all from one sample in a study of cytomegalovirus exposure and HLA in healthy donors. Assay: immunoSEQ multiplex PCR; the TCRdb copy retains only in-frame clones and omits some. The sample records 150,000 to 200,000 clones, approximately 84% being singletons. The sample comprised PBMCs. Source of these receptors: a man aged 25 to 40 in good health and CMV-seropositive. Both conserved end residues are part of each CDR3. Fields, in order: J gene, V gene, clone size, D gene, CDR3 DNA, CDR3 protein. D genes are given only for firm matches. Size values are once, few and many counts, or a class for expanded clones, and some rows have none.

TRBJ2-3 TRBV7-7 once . TGTGCTAGCAGCTTAAGTGGTGTCGGAGATACGCAGTATTTT CASSLSGVGDTQYF
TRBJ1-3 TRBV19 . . TGTGCCAGTAGTGGGACGGGAGACTCTGGAAACACCATATATTTT CASSGTGDSGNTIYF
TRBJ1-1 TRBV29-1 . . TGCAGCGCCGACGGATCGGGCACTGAAGCTTTCTTT CSADGSGTEAFF
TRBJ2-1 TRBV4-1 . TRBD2 TGCGCCAGCAGCCAACGTAGCGGGAGCACCACCTCGGGAGTCGAGCAGTTCTTC CASSQRSGSTTSGVEQFF
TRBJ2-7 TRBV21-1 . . TGTGCCAGCAGCAAAGCGCTTTCGGTCTCTGATTATCCGACCTACGAGCAGTACTTC CASSKALSVSDYPTYEQYF
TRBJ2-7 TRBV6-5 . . TGTGCCAGCAGTGACTTAGAGACTTTCGAGCAGTACTTC CASSDLETFEQYF
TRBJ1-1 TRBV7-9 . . TGTGCCAGCAGCTTAGGATTTTGGGTGACAGAGAACACTGAAGCTTTCTTT CASSLGFWVTENTEAFF
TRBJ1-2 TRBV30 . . TGTGCCTGGAGTCCCGGGCCAGGAGGGGATGGCTACACCTTC CAWSPGPGGDGYTF
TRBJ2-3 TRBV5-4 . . TGTGCCAGCAGCTTATCCCCAGAGGCAGATACGCAGTATTTT CASSLSPEADTQYF
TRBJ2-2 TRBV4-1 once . TGCGCCAGCAGCCAAGATCTGGGGGCGGTCGGGGAGCTGTTTTTT CASSQDLGAVGELFF
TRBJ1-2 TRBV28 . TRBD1 TGTGCCAGCAGCGCCGGGACAGGGTCCGGCTACACCTTC CASSAGTGSGYTF
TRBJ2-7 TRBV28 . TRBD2 TGTGCCAGCAGTTTAAGCGGGGCCATCAAAGGACACGAGCAGTACTTC CASSLSGAIKGHEQYF
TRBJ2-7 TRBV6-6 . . TGTGCCAGCAGTTACTCTACCAGGGCAGAGCAGTACTTC CASSYSTRAEQYF
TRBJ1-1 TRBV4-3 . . TGCGCCAGCAGCCAAGAATGGGGGCAGGGTGGAATGAACACTGAAGCTTTCTTT CASSQEWGQGGMNTEAFF
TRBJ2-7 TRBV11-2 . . TGTGCCAGCAGCTTAGGACAGGCCTCCTACGAGCAGTACTTC CASSLGQASYEQYF
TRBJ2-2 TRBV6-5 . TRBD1 TGTGCCAGCAGTTATACCGGGACAGGGTACACCGGGGAGCTGTTTTTT CASSYTGTGYTGELFF
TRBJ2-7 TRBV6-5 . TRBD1 TGTGCCACCGCGACAGGGGGGATTAGGGGGCAGTACTTC CATATGGIRGQYF
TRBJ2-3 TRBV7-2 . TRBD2 TGTGCCAGCAGCTCTAGCGGGGGGGCCGGCGCAGATACGCAGTATTTT CASSSSGGAGADTQYF
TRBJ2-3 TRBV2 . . TGTGCCAGCACCCCTCGAGGGGGACCGGCAGATACGCAGTATTTT CASTPRGGPADTQYF
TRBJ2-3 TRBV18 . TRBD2 TGTGCCAGCCGCGGGTCTAGCGGGGGGTCTAGCACAGATACGCAGTATTTT CASRGSSGGSSTDTQYF
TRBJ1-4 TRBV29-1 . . TGCAGCGTAGGGGTTGCAACTAATGAAAAACTGTTTTTT CSVGVATNEKLFF
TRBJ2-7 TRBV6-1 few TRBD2 TGTGCCAGCAGTGGAGGTTTCTGGACTAGCGGGAGGGCCAAGAACGAGCAGTACTTC CASSGGFWTSGRAKNEQYF
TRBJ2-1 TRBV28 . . TGTGCCAGCAGTCCTCCTCCCCTATCTTGGCAGTTCTTC CASSPPPLSWQFF
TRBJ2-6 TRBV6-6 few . TGTGCCAGCAGTTATGACGGAGTCTCTGGGGCCAACGTCCTGACTTTC CASSYDGVSGANVLTF
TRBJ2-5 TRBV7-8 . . TGTGCCAGCAGCTTAGAGTGGGGCTCCCAAGAGACCCAGTACTTC CASSLEWGSQETQYF
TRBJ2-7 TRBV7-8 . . TGTGCCAGCAGCCTCTGGCAGGCCTCCTACGAGCAGTACTTC CASSLWQASYEQYF
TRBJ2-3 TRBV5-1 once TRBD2 TGCGCCAGCAGCTTGCTAGCGGGGGCCACCACAGATACGCAGTATTTT CASSLLAGATTDTQYF
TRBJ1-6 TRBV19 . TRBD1 TGTGCCAGTAGTGGGACAGGGGGTTTCTATAATTCACCCCTCCACTTT CASSGTGGFYNSPLHF
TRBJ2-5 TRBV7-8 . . TGTGCCAGCAGCCATGGAGGGACGGTAGAGACCCAGTACTTC CASSHGGTVETQYF
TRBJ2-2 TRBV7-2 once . TGTGCCAGCAGCTTAGAAGCCAGGGGGGTCACCGGGGAGCTGTTTTTT CASSLEARGVTGELFF
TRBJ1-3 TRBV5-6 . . TGTGCCAGCATCGCGGCCGGAGCCTACGGAAACACCATATATTTT CASIAAGAYGNTIYF
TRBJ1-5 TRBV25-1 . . TGTGCCAGCAGTGAAAATATAAATCAGCCCCAGCATTTT CASSENINQPQHF
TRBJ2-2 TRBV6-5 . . TGTGCCAGCAGTACCTACCGGTTCCCCGCCGGGGAGCTGTTTTTT CASSTYRFPAGELFF
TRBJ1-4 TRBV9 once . TGTGCCAGCAGCCCCGATCCAGGGACTAATGAAAAACTGTTTTTT CASSPDPGTNEKLFF
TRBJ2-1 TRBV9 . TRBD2 TGTGCCAGCAGCGAAAGCGGGACTGAATACAATGAGCAGTTCTTC CASSESGTEYNEQFF
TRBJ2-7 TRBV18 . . TGTGCCAGCTCACCGGCTGGGCCCAACTACGAGCAGTACTTC CASSPAGPNYEQYF
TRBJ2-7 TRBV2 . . TGTGCCAGCAGCAGAACCGGGACATCCTACGAGCAGTACTTC CASSRTGTSYEQYF
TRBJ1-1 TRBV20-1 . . TGCAGTGCTAGCCAGGGGATTGAAGCTTTCTTT CSASQGIEAFF
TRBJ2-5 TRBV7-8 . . TGTGCCAGCAGCCCCCAGGACGGGGGACGAGAGACCCAGTACTTC CASSPQDGGRETQYF
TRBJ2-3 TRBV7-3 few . TGTGCCAGTTCGGAGGCAGATACGCAGTATTTT CASSEADTQYF
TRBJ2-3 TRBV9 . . TGTGCCAGCAGCGAGGGGCAAGATACGCAGTATTTT CASSEGQDTQYF
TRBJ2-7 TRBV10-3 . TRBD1 TGTGCCATCAGTGAGAGCAGGGGGCTCGACGAGCAGTACTTC CAISESRGLDEQYF
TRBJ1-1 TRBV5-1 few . TGCGCCAGCAGCGGCGGTTGGAGGGGACGTGACACTGAAGCTTTCTTT CASSGGWRGRDTEAFF
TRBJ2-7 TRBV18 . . TGTGCCAGCTCCCCTTCGACAGTTTCCTACGAGCAGTACTTC CASSPSTVSYEQYF
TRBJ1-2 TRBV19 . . TGTGCCAGTAGAACCGGGACACAAAGCAACTATGGCTACACCTTC CASRTGTQSNYGYTF
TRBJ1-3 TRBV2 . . TGTGCCAGCAGTGAAGAAAACCGGTCTGGAAACACCATATATTTT CASSEENRSGNTIYF
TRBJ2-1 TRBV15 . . TGTGCCACCAGCAGGAACGCACAGGGCTGGGGTCCGGTTGTTTACAATGAGCAGTTCTTC CATSRNAQGWGPVVYNEQFF
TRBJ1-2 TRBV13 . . TGTGCCAGCAGCTCTAAAGAGTATGGCTATGGCTACACCTTC CASSSKEYGYGYTF
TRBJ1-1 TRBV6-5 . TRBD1 TGTGCCAGCAGTTTGGGACAGGGGCACACTGAAGCTTTCTTT CASSLGQGHTEAFF